Each of the 13 T cell receptor beta chains below was sequenced from the same sample in a study of Graves' ophthalmopathy and Graves' hyperthyroidism. Amplification of the TCR beta CDR3 regions used RNA transcripts (as template). Following a first-round RT-PCR that used HTBI primers, a second-round multiplex PCR was carried out. From the multiplex PCR reads, TCRdb called clonotypes with MiXCR, one entry per CDR3 protein. The sample includes approximately 1.2 million distinct CDR3 sequences, less than 45% seen only once; the top ten take around 10%. Sequencing was carried out using peripheral blood or thyroid tissue (not recorded which). The source of these receptors is an adult man with Graves' hyperthyroidism.

The chain joins TRBV10-3 to TRBJ2-2, with a weak D call TRBD2 (6 bases). The germline V gene encodes CDR1 ENHRY and CDR2 SYGVKD. Trimming took 10 bases from V and 1 from J, leaving 13 bases between them. The CDR3 is 14 residues long. The CDR3 loop is CASRGTQNTGELFF. As DNA, the CDR3 is TGTGCCAGCCGGGGGACCCAGAACACCGGGGAGCTGTTTTTT.

This chain links TRBV6-5 with TRBJ2-7; D possibly corresponds to TRBD1 (6 bases). The CDR3 is made up of 16 amino acids. V dropped 8 bases and J dropped 1 base, with 21 bases sitting between them. CDR1 and CDR2 from the germline V gene are MNHEY and SVGAGI. The CDR3 loop reads CASGSRTETPSYEQYF. CDR3 coding DNA: TGTGCCAGCGGTTCCAGGACAGAGACGCCTTCCTACGAGCAGTACTTC.

Regarding this clonotype: A much larger clone lies a single base off, so this may be a read error. The chain is built from TRBV29-1 and TRBJ2-2, with TRBD1 identical over 10 bases. Per the germline V gene, CDR1 is SQVTM and CDR2 is ANQGSEA. The CDR3 has 14 amino acids. CDR3 protein: CSVLRQGASGGLFF. The CDR3 DNA reads as TGCAGCGTTCTGCGACAGGGGGCCTCCGGGGGGCTGTTTTTT.

Here the CDR3 reads CASSRTSASEQFF. In DNA form, the CDR3 reads TGTGCCAGCAGCCGGACTAGCGCCAGTGAGCAGTTCTTC. The chain combines TRBV7-2 with TRBJ2-7; 9 bases match TRBD2. The J call may be in error: the DNA end matches TRBJ2-1 better. The germline gives CDR1 SGHTA, CDR2 FQGNSA. The CDR3 is 13 amino acids.

The chain uses TRBV10-3 and TRBJ2-5; TRBD1 aligns across 7 bases. Germline V gene data show CDR1 as ENHRY and CDR2 as SYGVKD. The V segment lost 2 bases and the J segment 5 bases; nucleotides outside the gene matches: 14. The CDR3 spans 17 residues. The CDR3 reads CAISEASTGPLGETQYF. The DNA for the CDR3 is TGTGCCATCAGTGAGGCCTCGACAGGGCCCCTCGGGGAGACCCAGTACTTC.

In this sample, this clonotype turned up many times. The rearrangement joins TRBV20-1 to TRBJ2-5; D is undetermined. CDR1 is DFQATT, CDR2 SNEGSKA, per germline (reference sequence). V was pared by 3 bases and J by 1 base, with 12 bases between. This CDR3 comprises 14 residues. The CDR3 here is CSARVAETQETQYF. The CDR3 nucleotides read TGCAGTGCTAGGGTCGCGGAGACCCAAGAGACCCAGTACTTC.

This clonotype was counted a few times. Here the CDR3 reads CASNGDRGSYEQYF. The CDR3, as DNA: TGTGCCAGCAATGGGGACAGGGGTTCCTACGAGCAGTACTTC. V gene TRBV2 combines with J gene TRBJ2-7; 10 bases fit TRBD1. V was clipped by 7 bases and J by 1 base; unmatched bases: 4. The CDR3 consists of 14 residues. Germline V lookup: CDR1 SNHLY, CDR2 FYNNEI.

This sequence joins TRBV5-1 and TRBJ2-7; the D gene is possibly TRBD1 (8 bases). Germline CDR1 SGHRS, CDR2 YFSETQ. V was trimmed by 4 bases and J by 2 bases, leaving 16 bases between them. The CDR3 totals 15 residues. CDR3 protein: CASSRGGGQAYEQYF. The CDR3 DNA sequence: TGCGCCAGCAGCCGGGGAGGGGGACAGGCCTACGAGCAGTACTTC.

The V gene is TRBV29-1, the J gene TRBJ2-7; the match to TRBD1 covers 9 bases. Germline assignment: CDR1 SQVTM and CDR2 ANQGSEA. The CDR3 sequence is 10 residues long. DNA of the CDR3: TGCAGGACAGGGGGCTACGAGCAGTACTTC. Its protein is CRTGGYEQYF.

In this sample, this clonotype turned up many times. The V call is TRBV29-1, the J call TRBJ1-2; no definite D call. From germline, CDR1 is SQVTM and CDR2 ANQGSEA. The CDR3 has 13 residues. Trimming removed 4 bases at V and 4 bases at J, with 13 bases between. The CDR3 DNA follows: TGCAGCGTTGTGTCGGGCAGCTCCTATGGCTACACCTTC. Its translation is CSVVSGSSYGYTF.

This chain uses TRBV20-1 with TRBJ1-2, with 8 bases fitting TRBD1. CDR1 is DFQATT, CDR2 SNEGSKA, per germline (reference sequence). After removal of 6 bases from V and 4 bases from J, the junction contained 10 bases not matched to a gene. The CDR3 loop spans 14 amino acids. CDR3 DNA: TGCAGTGCCAGCAGTCTGGACAGGGTCTATGGCTACACCTTC. It specifies CSASSLDRVYGYTF.

V and J are TRBV19 and TRBJ2-7; 11 bases are shared with TRBD2. CDR3 length equals 15 residues. CDR1 and CDR2 (germline): LNHDA, SQIVND (reference sequence). V was clipped by 3 bases and J by 3 bases; unmatched bases: 4. In DNA, the CDR3 is TGTGCCAGTAGTATGGATAGCGGGAGGGGCTACGAGCAGTACTTC. This sequence encodes CASSMDSGRGYEQYF. The complete variable domain, with remaining parts taken from reference TRBV19 and TRBJ2-7, reads DGGITQSPKYLFRKEGQNVTLSCEQNLNHDAMYWYRQDPGQGLRLIYYSQIVNDFQKGDIAEGYSVSREKKESFPLTVTSAQKNPTAFYLCASSMDSGRGYEQYFGPGTRLTVT.

This clonotype is a singleton in its sample. The rearrangement uses TRBV10-3 and TRBJ2-7; D may be TRBD2 (5 bases). The germline V and J ends were trimmed by 10 bases and 2 bases, with 18 bases remaining between them. The CDR3 totals 14 residues. Germline V gene sequence: CDR1 ENHRY, CDR2 SYGVKD. CDR3 amino acids: CASRPVSETYEQYF. The CDR3 nucleotides are TGTGCCAGCAGGCCCGTTAGCGAAACCTACGAGCAGTACTTC.